This passage covers 25 T cell receptor beta chains from one sample sequenced in a study of blood T cell repertoires in COVID-19. Using immunoSEQ multiplex PCR, the repertoire was profiled, and TCRdb retains in-frame clones only, with some absent. The sample contains under 250,000 clones, about four fifths of which appear only once. Sequences were obtained from peripheral blood. Source of these receptors: a man aged 80 or over with acute or convalescent COVID-19.

The V call is TRBV24-1, the J call TRBJ2-2; TRBD1 agrees at 12 bases. J gave up 3 bases and V 9 bases, and 1 base lay outside the gene matches. Germline V gene data show CDR1 as KGHDR and CDR2 as SFDVKD. This CDR3 is built from 14 residues. In nucleotides, the CDR3 is TGTGCCACCGGGACAGGGGGCCACACCGGGGAGCTGTTTTTT. Translated, it gives CATGTGGHTGELFF.

The CDR3 region is CASSTRHSGNTIYF. DNA of the CDR3: TGTGCCAGCAGCACACGACACTCTGGAAACACCATATATTTT. The rearrangement links TRBV21-1 to TRBJ1-3; TRBD1, the table's D call, lacks a check against the DNA. TRBV21-1 is marked as a pseudogene. The CDR3 is made up of 14 amino acids.

The chain links TRBV6-5 to TRBJ1-2, with 7 bases aligning to TRBD1. The CDR3 is 13 residues long. The V and J ends lost 10 bases and 3 bases, in that order; junction bases with no gene match: 8. Germline V gene sequence: CDR1 MNHEY, CDR2 SVGAGI. CDR3 loop: CATRTGGDYGYTF. The CDR3 nucleotides read TGTGCCACCCGGACAGGTGGAGACTATGGCTACACCTTC.

Worth noting for this clone: Other DNA sequences in this specimen translate into the identical CDR3. This rearrangement joins TRBV29-1 to TRBJ2-7; D is possibly TRBD1 (6 bases). V was cut by 3 bases and J by 3 bases, with 6 bases left in between. The CDR3 spans 11 residues. The germline V gene encodes CDR1 SQVTM and CDR2 ANQGSEA. CDR3 protein: CSVDRGYEQYF. For the CDR3, the DNA is TGCAGCGTTGACAGGGGCTACGAGCAGTACTTC.

The J gene is TRBJ2-7, the V gene TRBV6-5; perhaps TRBD1 as D (6 bases). Between the trimmed V and J ends, which lost 7 bases and 2 bases, there was a span of 15 bases. Per the germline V gene, CDR1 is MNHEY and CDR2 is SVGAGI. The CDR3 has 14 amino acids. DNA for the CDR3: TGTGCCAGCAAACAGGGAACACTCACCTACGAGCAGTACTTC. It encodes CASKQGTLTYEQYF.

The genes are TRBV11-3 and TRBJ2-7; a weak D match, TRBD1 (5 bases). The germline gives CDR1 SGHNT, CDR2 YENEEA. The CDR3 runs to 14 residues. Trimming removed 4 bases from V and 4 bases from J, with 14 bases in between. The CDR3 sequence: CASSWPPGAYEQYF. The CDR3 DNA reads TGTGCCAGCAGCTGGCCCCCTGGGGCGTACGAGCAGTACTTC.

The chain is built from TRBV19 and TRBJ1-5; D not resolved. The CDR3 is made up of 14 amino acids. Per germline, CDR1 LNHDA and CDR2 SQIVND (reference sequence). Trimming removed 3 bases from V and 3 bases from J, with 9 bases in between. The CDR3: CASSINGNNQPQHF. CDR3 DNA sequence: TGTGCCAGTAGTATTAACGGTAACAATCAGCCCCAGCATTTT. Combining the CDR3 with reference TRBV19 and TRBJ1-5 gives the whole variable domain DGGITQSPKYLFRKEGQNVTLSCEQNLNHDAMYWYRQDPGQGLRLIYYSQIVNDFQKGDIAEGYSVSREKKESFPLTVTSAQKNPTAFYLCASSINGNNQPQHFGDGTRLSIL.

The chain joins TRBV5-1 to TRBJ2-3; 9 bases are shared with TRBD1. The CDR3 is 15 residues long. Per the germline V gene, CDR1 is SGHRS and CDR2 is YFSETQ. V shed 5 bases, J shed 0 bases, and the junction held 4 bases outside the gene matches. In DNA form, the CDR3 reads TGCGCCAGCAGACCCGACAGGGGGAGCACAGATACGCAGTATTTT. Its translation is CASRPDRGSTDTQYF.

This sequence joins TRBV10-1 and TRBJ1-3, with unresolved D. The germline V gene has CDR1 WNHNN and CDR2 SYGVQD (reference sequence). V lost 6 bases and J lost 3, with 12 bases in between. This CDR3 region has 14 residues. CDR3: CASSPRVFGNTIYF. The CDR3 nucleotides read TGCGCCAGCAGCCCTCGGGTTTTTGGAAACACCATATATTTT.

The chain employs TRBV28 and TRBJ1-2, with 11 nucleotides matching TRBD1. The CDR3 consists of 13 residues. Germline V gene data show CDR1 as MDHEN and CDR2 as SYDVKM. V was pared by 6 bases and J by 8 bases, with 5 bases of the junction left unmatched. DNA for the CDR3: TGTGCCAGCAGGGGACAGGGGGATCGCGGCTACACCTTC. Residues: CASRGQGDRGYTF.

The chain couples TRBV5-1 to TRBJ2-3, with TRBD1 matching 7 bases. V lost 4 bases and J lost 0; bases outside the gene matches: 8. Germline CDR1 SGHRS, CDR2 YFSETQ. The CDR3 is made up of 16 amino acids. CDR3 residues: CASSLGTVSSTDTQYF. The CDR3 DNA reads as TGCGCCAGCAGCCTAGGGACAGTCTCTAGCACAGATACGCAGTATTTT.

This chain links TRBV27 with TRBJ1-2; 8 nucleotides align to TRBD1. The J segment lost 5 bases and the V segment lost 2 bases, leaving 7 bases of the junction unmatched. Germline V gene lookup returns CDR1 MNHEY and CDR2 SMNVEV (reference sequence). CDR3 length: 15 residues. The CDR3 reads CASSLGGRGPYGYTF. The CDR3 bases are TGTGCCAGCAGTTTAGGAGGCAGGGGGCCTTATGGCTACACCTTC.

The chain uses TRBV2 and TRBJ2-1; 8 bases map to TRBD1. The CDR3 runs to 16 residues. Losses at the gene ends were 6 bases for V and 0 bases for J; bases not matched to a gene: 7. The V gene's germline CDR1 is SNHLY and CDR2 FYNNEI. CDR3: CASRLDRASSYNEQFF. The CDR3 coding sequence is TGTGCCAGCAGACTGGACAGGGCGAGCTCCTACAATGAGCAGTTCTTC.

V gene TRBV3-1 (or the pseudogene TRBV3-2) combines with J gene TRBJ2-7, with 11 nucleotides matching TRBD1. There are 16 residues in the CDR3. The V and J ends lost 5 bases and 5 bases, in that order; junction bases with no gene match: 11. CDR1 and CDR2 from the germline V gene are LGHDT and YNNKEL (reference sequence). The CDR3 spells CASSFRDRGAIHEQYF. As DNA, the CDR3 is TGTGCCAGCAGCTTCCGGGACAGGGGGGCAATACACGAGCAGTACTTC.

The sample holds one count of this clone. This rearrangement joins TRBV14 to TRBJ2-5; D is perhaps TRBD1 (6 bases). Germline V lookup: CDR1 SGHDN, CDR2 FVKESK. V was pared by 2 bases and J by 8 bases, with 21 bases between. The CDR3 is made up of 16 amino acids. This chain's CDR3 is CASSQQNTGSRGTQYF. DNA of the CDR3: TGTGCCAGCAGCCAACAAAACACAGGGTCCCGGGGAACCCAGTACTTC.

V usage is TRBV10-2 and J usage is TRBJ1-2; 10 bases are shared with TRBD1. Trimming at V came to 1 base and at J to 3 bases, leaving 8 bases not matched to a gene. The germline V gene encodes CDR1 WSHSY and CDR2 SAAADI. This CDR3 has 17 residues. For the CDR3, the DNA is TGCGCCAGCAGTGAGTGGGGGACAGGGGCCTCTGACTATGGCTACACCTTC. It codes for CASSEWGTGASDYGYTF.

V is TRBV7-2 and J is TRBJ1-2, with D perhaps TRBD1 (6 bases). CDR3 length equals 14 residues. Germline V gene data show CDR1 as SGHTA and CDR2 as FQGNSA. V dropped 1 base and J dropped 8 bases, with 14 bases sitting between them. This CDR3 reads CASSLDQGMGGYTF. Written as DNA, the CDR3 is TGTGCCAGCAGCTTAGACCAGGGGATGGGCGGCTACACCTTC.

CDR3 bases: TGTGCCAGCCGTGGAGGGGACACTGAAGCTTTCTTT. Protein product: CASRGGDTEAFF. The V call is TRBV28, the J call TRBJ1-1; D may be TRBD1 (5 bases). Per the germline V gene, CDR1 is MDHEN and CDR2 is SYDVKM. This CDR3 has 12 amino acids. V dropped 8 bases and J dropped 3 bases, with 10 bases sitting between them.

The rearrangement links TRBV18 to TRBJ2-6; TRBD1 agrees at 9 bases. The CDR3 runs to 19 residues. The trim removed 4 bases at V and 0 bases at J, leaving 10 bases unmatched. Germline V lookup: CDR1 KGHSH, CDR2 LQKENI. CDR3 nucleotide sequence: TGTGCCAGCTCACTCTACTCCGGGACAGGGAGCTCTGGGGCCAACGTCCTGACTTTC. Translation gives CASSLYSGTGSSGANVLTF.

This clone was seen once. The chain employs TRBV18 and TRBJ2-7, with 7 positions matching TRBD1. V shed 6 bases and J 4 bases; nucleotides not matched to a gene: 12. CDR1 is KGHSH and CDR2 is LQKENI in the germline V gene. The CDR3 extends over 15 amino acids. The CDR3 protein is CASSSDRVVSYEQYF. CDR3 nucleotides: TGTGCCAGCTCTTCCGACAGGGTGGTTTCTTACGAGCAGTACTTC. Full variable domain (outside the CDR3, taken from reference TRBV18 and TRBJ2-7): NAGVMQNPRHLVRRRGQEARLRCSPMKGHSHVYWYRQLPEEGLKFMVYLQKENIIDESGMPKERFSAEFPKEGPSILRIQQVVRGDSAAYFCASSSDRVVSYEQYFGPGTRLTVT.

The rearrangement uses TRBV29-1 and TRBJ2-7; the match to TRBD1 covers 9 bases. The junction had 4 bases not matched to a gene; V was cut back by 1 base and J by 6 bases. The V gene's germline CDR1 is SQVTM and CDR2 ANQGSEA. The CDR3 sequence is 13 residues long. CDR3 protein: CSVEGTGVSEQYF. CDR3 bases: TGCAGCGTTGAAGGGACAGGGGTGTCCGAGCAGTACTTC.

This rearrangement joins TRBV28 to TRBJ2-7; maybe TRBD1 (7 bases). This CDR3 contains 14 residues. Germline assignment: CDR1 MDHEN and CDR2 SYDVKM. Deletions cut 10 bases from V and 2 bases from J, with 18 bases between. The CDR3 region is CATTLGRGAYEQYF. The CDR3 DNA reads as TGTGCCACCACCCTGGGCAGGGGGGCCTACGAGCAGTACTTC.

This chain joins TRBV18 and TRBJ1-3, with D possibly TRBD1 on 5 matching bases. This CDR3 region has 15 residues. Between the trimmed V and J ends, which lost 3 bases and 4 bases, there was a span of 13 bases. The V gene's germline CDR1 is KGHSH and CDR2 LQKENI. The CDR3 sequence is CASSPQGVDGNTIYF. CDR3 coding DNA: TGTGCCAGCTCACCCCAGGGTGTGGACGGAAACACCATATATTTT. The full variable domain, rest sourced from reference TRBV18 and TRBJ1-3, is NAGVMQNPRHLVRRRGQEARLRCSPMKGHSHVYWYRQLPEEGLKFMVYLQKENIIDESGMPKERFSAEFPKEGPSILRIQQVVRGDSAAYFCASSPQGVDGNTIYFGEGSWLTVV.

The rearrangement links TRBV12-3 or TRBV12-4 to TRBJ1-2; D remains unclear. The CDR3 is 13 residues long. V was shortened by 5 bases and J by 7 bases, with 14 bases between the two germline ends. CDR3 DNA: TGTGCCAGCAGTCCGAAAAGGGAGTCTGGCTACACCTTC. This encodes CASSPKRESGYTF.

This clone was seen a single time. The gene calls are TRBV2 and TRBJ2-1, with 10 positions matching TRBD1. Germline values: CDR1 SNHLY, CDR2 FYNNEI. The CDR3 is 15 amino acids. J gave up 5 bases and V 8 bases, and 9 bases lay outside the gene matches. This CDR3 reads CASLPGTGVDNEQFF. DNA of the CDR3: TGTGCCAGCCTTCCGGGGACAGGGGTGGACAATGAGCAGTTCTTC.